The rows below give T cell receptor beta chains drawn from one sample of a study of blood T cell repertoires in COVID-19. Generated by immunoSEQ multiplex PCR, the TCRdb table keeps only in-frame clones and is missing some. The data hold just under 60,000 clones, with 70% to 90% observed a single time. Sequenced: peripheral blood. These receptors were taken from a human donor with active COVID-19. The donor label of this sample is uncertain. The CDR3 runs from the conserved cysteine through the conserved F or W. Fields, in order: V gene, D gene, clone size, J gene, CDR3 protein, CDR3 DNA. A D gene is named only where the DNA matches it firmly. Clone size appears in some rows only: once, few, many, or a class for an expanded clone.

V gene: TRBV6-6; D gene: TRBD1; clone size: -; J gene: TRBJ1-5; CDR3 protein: CASSPQRGISGGQGNARENQPQHF; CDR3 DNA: TGTGCCAGCAGTCCGCAAAGAGGGATTTCGGGGGGACAGGGAAACGCCCGGGAAAATCAGCCCCAGCATTTT
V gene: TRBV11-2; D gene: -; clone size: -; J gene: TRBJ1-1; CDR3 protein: CAIRGQQNTEAFF; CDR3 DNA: TGTGCCATACGCGGACAGCAGAACACTGAAGCTTTCTTT
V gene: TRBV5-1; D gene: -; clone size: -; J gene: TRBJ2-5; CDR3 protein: CASSLVQGQETQYF; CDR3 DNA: TGCGCCAGCAGCTTGGTGCAGGGCCAAGAGACCCAGTACTTC
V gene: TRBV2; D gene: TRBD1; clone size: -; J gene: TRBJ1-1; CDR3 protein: CASSDRTGESEAFF; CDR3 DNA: TGTGCCAGCAGTGACCGGACAGGGGAGTCTGAAGCTTTCTTT
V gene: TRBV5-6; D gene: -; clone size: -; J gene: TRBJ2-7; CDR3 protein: CASSYSPYEQYF; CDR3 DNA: TGTGCCAGCAGCTACTCACCCTACGAGCAGTACTTC
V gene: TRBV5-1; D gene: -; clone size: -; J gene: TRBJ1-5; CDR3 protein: CASRETGGNQPQHF; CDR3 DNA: TGCGCCAGCAGGGAAACTGGGGGGAATCAGCCCCAGCATTTT
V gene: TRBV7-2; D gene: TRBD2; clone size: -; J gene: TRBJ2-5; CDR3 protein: CASSVTSGRLETQYF; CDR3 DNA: TGTGCCAGCAGCGTGACTAGCGGGAGGTTAGAGACCCAGTACTTC
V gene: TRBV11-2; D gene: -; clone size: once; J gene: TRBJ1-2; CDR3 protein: CASSPRGLGGYTF; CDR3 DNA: TGTGCCAGCAGCCCCCGGGGACTCGGGGGCTACACCTTC
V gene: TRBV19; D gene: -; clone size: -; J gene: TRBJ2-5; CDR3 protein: CASSTDSGRETQYF; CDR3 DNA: TGTGCCAGTAGTACCGATTCTGGGAGAGAGACCCAGTACTTC
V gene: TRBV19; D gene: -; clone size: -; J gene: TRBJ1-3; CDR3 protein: CASSGQRGNTIYF; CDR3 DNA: TGTGCCAGTAGTGGGCAGCGGGGGAACACCATATATTTT
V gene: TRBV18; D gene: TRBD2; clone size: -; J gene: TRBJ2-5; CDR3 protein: CASSPIGLAGALETQYF; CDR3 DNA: TGTGCCAGCTCACCGATCGGACTAGCGGGGGCCCTAGAGACCCAGTACTTC
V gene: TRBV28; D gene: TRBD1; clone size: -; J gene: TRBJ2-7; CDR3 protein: CASRKSGTGNYEQYF; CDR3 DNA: TGTGCCAGCAGAAAGTCCGGGACAGGAAACTACGAGCAGTACTTC
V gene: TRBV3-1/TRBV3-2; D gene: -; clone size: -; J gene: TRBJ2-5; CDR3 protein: CASSQKVGAQYF; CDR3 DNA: TGTGCCAGCAGCCAAAAAGTCGGTGCCCAGTACTTC
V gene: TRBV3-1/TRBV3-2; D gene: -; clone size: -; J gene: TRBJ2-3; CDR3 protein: CASSRSGTPGTDTQYF; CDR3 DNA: TGTGCCAGCAGCCGAAGCGGGACACCGGGTACAGATACGCAGTATTTT
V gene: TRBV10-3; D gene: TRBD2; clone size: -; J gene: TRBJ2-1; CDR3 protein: CAIGELAQYNEQFF; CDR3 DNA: TGTGCCATCGGGGAACTAGCGCAATACAATGAGCAGTTCTTC
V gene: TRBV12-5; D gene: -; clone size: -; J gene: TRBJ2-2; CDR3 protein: CASGLGGGTGELFF; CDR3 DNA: TGTGCTAGTGGTCTCGGGGGAGGCACCGGGGAGCTGTTTTTT
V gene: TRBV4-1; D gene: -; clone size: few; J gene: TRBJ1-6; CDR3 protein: CASSQGTPRRFFYNSPLHF; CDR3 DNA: TGCGCCAGCAGCCAGGGCACACCCCGACGGTTCTTTTATAATTCACCCCTCCACTTT
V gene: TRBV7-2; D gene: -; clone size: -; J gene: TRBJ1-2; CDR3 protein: CASSQRTPRGYGYTF; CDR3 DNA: TGTGCCAGCAGCCAGAGGACCCCCCGGGGCTATGGCTACACCTTC
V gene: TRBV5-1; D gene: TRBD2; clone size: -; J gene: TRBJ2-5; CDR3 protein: CASSSSARGVEETQYF; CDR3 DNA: TGCGCCAGCAGCTCCTCGGCGCGGGGGGTTGAAGAGACCCAGTACTTC
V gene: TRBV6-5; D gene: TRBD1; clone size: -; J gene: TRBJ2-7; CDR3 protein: CASSGQGLAYEQYF; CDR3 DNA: TGTGCCAGCAGCGGACAGGGTCTAGCCTACGAGCAGTACTTC
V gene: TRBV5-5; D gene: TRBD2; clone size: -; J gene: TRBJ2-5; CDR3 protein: CASSSGTAETQYF; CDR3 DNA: TGTGCCAGCAGCAGCGGGACGGCCGAGACCCAGTACTTC
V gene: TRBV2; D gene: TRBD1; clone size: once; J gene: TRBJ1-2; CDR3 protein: CASSRQGADYGYTF; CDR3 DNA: TGTGCCAGCAGCCGACAGGGGGCGGACTATGGCTACACCTTC
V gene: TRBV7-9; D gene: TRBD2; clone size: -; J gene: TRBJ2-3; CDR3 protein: CASSLGRASGYTDTQYF; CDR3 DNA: TGTGCCAGCAGCTTAGGTCGGGCTAGCGGGTATACAGATACGCAGTATTTT
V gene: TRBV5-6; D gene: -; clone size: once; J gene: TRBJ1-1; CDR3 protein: CASTLHGGAGNTEAFF; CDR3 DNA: TGTGCCAGCACCCTCCATGGGGGAGCGGGGAACACTGAAGCTTTCTTT
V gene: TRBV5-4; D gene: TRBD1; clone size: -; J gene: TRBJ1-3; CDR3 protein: CASSLDRARSGNTIYF; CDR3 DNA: TGTGCCAGCAGCCTGGACAGGGCACGCTCTGGAAACACCATATATTTT
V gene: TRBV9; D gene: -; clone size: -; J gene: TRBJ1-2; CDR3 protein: CASSVPGNYGYTF; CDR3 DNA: TGTGCCAGCAGCGTACCGGGGAACTATGGCTACACCTTC
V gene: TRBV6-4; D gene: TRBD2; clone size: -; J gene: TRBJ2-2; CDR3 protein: CASRDLGLGSAGELFF; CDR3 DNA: TGTGCCAGCAGAGATTTGGGACTAGGAAGTGCCGGGGAGCTGTTTTTT
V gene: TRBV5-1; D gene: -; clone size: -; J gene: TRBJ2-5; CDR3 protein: CASSLTGPRETQYF; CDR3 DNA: TGCGCCAGCAGCTTGACAGGGCCCCGAGAGACCCAGTACTTC
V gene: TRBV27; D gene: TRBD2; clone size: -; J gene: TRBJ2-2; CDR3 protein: CASSLYSLAGSGELFF; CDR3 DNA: TGTGCCAGCAGTTTATACTCCCTAGCGGGATCCGGGGAGCTGTTTTTT
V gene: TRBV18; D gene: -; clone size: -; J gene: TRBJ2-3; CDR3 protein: CASSPLDSSDTQYF; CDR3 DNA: TGTGCCAGCTCACCACTGGACAGCTCAGATACGCAGTATTTT
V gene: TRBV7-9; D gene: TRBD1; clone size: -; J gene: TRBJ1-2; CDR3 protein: CASTQFDRARGYTF; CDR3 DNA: TGTGCCAGCACCCAGTTTGACAGGGCCCGAGGCTACACCTTC
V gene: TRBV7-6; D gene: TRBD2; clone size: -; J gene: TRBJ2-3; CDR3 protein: CASSLALGLAGISTDTQYF; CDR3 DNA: TGTGCCAGCAGCTTAGCGTTGGGACTAGCGGGGATTAGCACAGATACGCAGTATTTT
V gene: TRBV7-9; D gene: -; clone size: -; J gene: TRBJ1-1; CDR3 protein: CASSFEGRTEAFF; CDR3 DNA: TGTGCCAGCAGCTTTGAGGGTAGGACTGAAGCTTTCTTT
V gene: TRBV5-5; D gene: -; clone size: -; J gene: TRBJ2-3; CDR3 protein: CASSLWSLQADTQYF; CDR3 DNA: TGTGCCAGCAGCCTGTGGTCACTACAGGCTGATACGCAGTATTTT
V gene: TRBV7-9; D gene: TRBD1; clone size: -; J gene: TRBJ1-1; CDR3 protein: CASSLVAGGNTEAFF; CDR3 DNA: TGTGCCAGCAGCTTAGTGGCAGGGGGGAACACTGAAGCTTTCTTT
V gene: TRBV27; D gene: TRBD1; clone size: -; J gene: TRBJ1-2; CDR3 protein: CASSPTGTGYGYTF; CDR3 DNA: TGTGCCAGCAGTCCTACCGGGACAGGATATGGCTACACCTTC
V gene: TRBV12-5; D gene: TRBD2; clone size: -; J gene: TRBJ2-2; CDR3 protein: CASGSRIAGTTGELFF; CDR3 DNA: TGTGCTAGTGGTTCCAGGATAGCGGGGACAACCGGGGAGCTGTTTTTT
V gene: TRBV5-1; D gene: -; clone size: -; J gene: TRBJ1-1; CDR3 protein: CASSASTGNTEAFF; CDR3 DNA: TGCGCCAGCAGCGCATCCACAGGGAACACTGAAGCTTTCTTT
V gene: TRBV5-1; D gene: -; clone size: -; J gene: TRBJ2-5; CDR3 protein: CASSLRDRRETQYF; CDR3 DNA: TGCGCCAGCAGCTTGAGAGACAGGCGGGAGACCCAGTACTTC
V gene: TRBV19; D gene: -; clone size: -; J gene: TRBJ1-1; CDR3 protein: CASRGTPAGKMAFF; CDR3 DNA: TGTGCCAGTAGGGGGACCCCGGCGGGAAAAATGGCTTTCTTT
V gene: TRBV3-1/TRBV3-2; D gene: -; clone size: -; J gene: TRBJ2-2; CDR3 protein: CASSPLAGELFF; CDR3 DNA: TGTGCCAGCAGCCCCCTCGCCGGGGAGCTGTTTTTT
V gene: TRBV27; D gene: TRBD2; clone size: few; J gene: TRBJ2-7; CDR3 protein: CASSLAGVSPDREQYF; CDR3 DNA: TGTGCCAGCAGTTTAGCGGGGGTTTCCCCAGATCGGGAGCAGTACTTC
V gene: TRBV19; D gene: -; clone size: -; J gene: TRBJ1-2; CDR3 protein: CASSIRRGGTIGYTF; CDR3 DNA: TGTGCCAGTAGTATAAGGCGTGGAGGGACTATCGGCTACACCTTC
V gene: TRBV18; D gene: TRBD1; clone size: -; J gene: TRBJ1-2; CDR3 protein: CASSLAQGALYGYTF; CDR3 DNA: TGTGCCAGCTCGCTAGCTCAGGGGGCTCTATATGGCTACACCTTC
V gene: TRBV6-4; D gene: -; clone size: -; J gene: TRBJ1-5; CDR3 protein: CVSSDLGRVCQPQHF; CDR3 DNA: TGTGTCAGCAGTGACTTAGGCAGGGTTTGTCAGCCCCAGCATTTT
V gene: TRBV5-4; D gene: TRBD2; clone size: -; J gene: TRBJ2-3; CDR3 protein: CASSSREGTGTQYF; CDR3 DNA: TGTGCCAGCAGCTCGAGGGAGGGTACAGGTACGCAGTATTTT
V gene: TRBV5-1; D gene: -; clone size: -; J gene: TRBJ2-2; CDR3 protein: CASSLAARNTGELFF; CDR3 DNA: TGCGCCAGCAGCTTGGCCGCCAGAAACACCGGGGAGCTGTTTTTT
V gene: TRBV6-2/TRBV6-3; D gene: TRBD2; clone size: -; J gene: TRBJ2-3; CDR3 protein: CASSGLVVNTDTQYF; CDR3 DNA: TGTGCCAGCAGTGGACTAGTTGTTAACACAGATACGCAGTATTTT
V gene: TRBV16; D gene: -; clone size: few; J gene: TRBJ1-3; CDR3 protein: CASSQSAAFSGNTIYF; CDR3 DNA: TGTGCCAGCAGCCAATCGGCAGCGTTCTCTGGAAACACCATATATTTT
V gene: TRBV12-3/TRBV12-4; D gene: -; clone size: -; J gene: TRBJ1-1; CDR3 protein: CAGGLNTEAFF; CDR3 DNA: TGTGCCGGCGGATTAAACACTGAAGCTTTCTTT
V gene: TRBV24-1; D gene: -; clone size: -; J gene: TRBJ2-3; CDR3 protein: CATRHPVTDTQYF; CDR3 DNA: TGTGCCACCAGACACCCAGTCACAGATACGCAGTATTTT
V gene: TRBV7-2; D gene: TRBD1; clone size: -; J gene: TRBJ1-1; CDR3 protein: CASSLLQGGNTEAFF; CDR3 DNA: TGTGCCAGCAGCTTATTACAGGGGGGGAACACTGAAGCTTTCTTT
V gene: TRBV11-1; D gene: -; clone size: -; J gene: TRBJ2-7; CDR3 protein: CASSLVGGEGYEQYF; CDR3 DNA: TGTGCCAGCAGCTTAGTCGGGGGAGAGGGCTACGAGCAGTACTTC